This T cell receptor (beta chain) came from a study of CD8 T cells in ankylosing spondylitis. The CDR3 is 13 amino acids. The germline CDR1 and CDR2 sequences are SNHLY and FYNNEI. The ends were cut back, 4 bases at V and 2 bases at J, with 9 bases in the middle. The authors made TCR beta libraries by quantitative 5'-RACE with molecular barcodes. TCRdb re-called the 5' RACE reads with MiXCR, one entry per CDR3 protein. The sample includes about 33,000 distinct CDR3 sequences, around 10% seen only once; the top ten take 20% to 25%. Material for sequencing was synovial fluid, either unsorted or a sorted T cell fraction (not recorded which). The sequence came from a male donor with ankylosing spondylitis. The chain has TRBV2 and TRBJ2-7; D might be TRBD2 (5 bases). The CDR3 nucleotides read TGTGCCAGCAGTGCAAGCGGAACCTACGAGCAGTACTTC. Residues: CASSASGTYEQYF.